This T cell receptor (beta chain) was captured by sequencing in a study of cytomegalovirus exposure and HLA in healthy donors. For the study at large: The roughly 670 first-cohort repertoires shared a platform with the 120 validation repertoires, as reported in a later analysis.

Points on this clone: The antigen remains undetermined.

The donors were members of the validation cohort comprising 100 to 150 subjects, separate from the approximately 630-subject first cohort. TCRdb's table, derived via immunoSEQ multiplex PCR, lists solely in-frame clones and lacks some. The sample lists about 98,000 clones, around nine tenths seen once, with 3% to 4.5% in the top ten. Study-level results: It was reported that the classifier diagnosed cytomegalovirus status with high specificity and sensitivity in both the original and validation cohorts. The authors enumerated over 150 TCR beta chains as linked to cytomegalovirus.

Sequencing input: PBMCs. The TCR comes from a woman aged 30 to 39 in good health and CMV-seronegative.

CDR3 sequence (DNA): TGCGCCAGCACGTGGACAGCGAACACCGGGGAGCTGTTTTTT. Encoded protein: CASTWTANTGELFF. The chain recombines TRBV5-1 with TRBJ2-2; a possible D gene is TRBD1 (6 bases). CDR1 and CDR2 from the germline V gene are SGHRS and YFSETQ. V was cut by 6 bases and J by 0 bases, with 9 bases left in between. The CDR3 consists of 14 residues.